This is a list of T cell receptor beta chains from one sample in a study of blood T cells in healthy people across ages. Using its own MiXCR run on the 5' RACE reads, TCRdb lists one record per CDR3 protein. The sample shows about 680,000 distinct CDR3 sequences, roughly 50% of them seen only once. The sequenced sample consisted of blood. These receptors came from a woman aged 55-69 years in good health. The CDR3 runs from the conserved cysteine through the conserved F or W.

j_call v_call cdr3_aa
TRBJ2-1 TRBV6-1 CASSGRQGLSGRESYNEQFF
NA TRBV2 CASSEYFAGAGDGETQYF
TRBJ1-2 TRBV6-2/TRBV6-3 CASWDRGSYGYTF
TRBJ2-5 TRBV20-1 CSAMAYRRETQYF
TRBJ2-3 TRBV28 CASGLSSGRASDTQYF
TRBJ1-2 TRBV27 CASSFDRTGVNYGYTF
TRBJ2-1 TRBV6-2/TRBV6-3 CASSYLYGQTRPDEQFF
TRBJ2-7 TRBV11-2 CASSLGRTQSGLSYNEQYF
TRBJ2-7 TRBV27 CASSLWTSGRGPYEQYF
TRBJ2-7 TRBV10-3 CAISESNGRDNEQYF
TRBJ2-5 TRBV5-1 CASSFEQETQYF
TRBJ2-5 TRBV7-8 CASSLVGLSGDEYF
TRBJ1-6 TRBV4-2 CASSDRVYNSPLHF
TRBJ1-1 TRBV5-5 CASSLDFSGSTEAFF
TRBJ2-5 TRBV5-1 CASIRGDEQYF
TRBJ2-7 TRBV24-1 CATSDSLSGLQDEQYF
TRBJ2-7 TRBV20-1 CSVFLRGLTYEQYF
TRBJ1-1 TRBV5-1 CASREGPNTEAFF
TRBJ2-5 TRBV20-1 CSAERTGGLERYF
TRBJ2-3 TRBV10-3 CAISDPGHTDTQYF
TRBJ1-1 TRBV5-1 CASSPTTGGLEAFF
TRBJ2-2 TRBV24-1 CATRRTGSGELFF
TRBJ1-5 TRBV20-1 CSARWARARNSNQPQHF
TRBJ1-1 TRBV5-6 CASSLMGQGTEAFF
TRBJ2-1 TRBV4-3 CASSQDFAPRDDEQFF
TRBJ2-1 TRBV20-1 CSGEGLVNEQFF
TRBJ2-2 TRBV10-3 CAIRLLAGGNTGELFF
TRBJ1-1 TRBV14 CASSQVLTTRTEAFF
TRBJ2-7 TRBV10-3 CAISGVSSYEQYF
NA TRBV7-2 CASSLLQGETQYF
TRBJ2-4 TRBV4-2 CASSQEGQRERNIQYF
TRBJ2-1 TRBV20-1 CSARGGGRSSPEQFF
TRBJ1-1 TRBV29-1 CNVEGAQGGGETEAFF
TRBJ2-7 TRBV20-1 CSASSGGSYEQYF
TRBJ1-4 TRBV20-1 CSATATNEKLFF
TRBJ1-1 TRBV20-1 CSAREAILNTEAFF
TRBJ2-5 TRBV3-1 CASSPEGETQYF
TRBJ2-5 TRBV20-1 CSAARWRGVQETQYF
TRBJ1-6 TRBV9 CASSLGEVGSPLHF
TRBJ2-3 TRBV6-5 CASSYGDRGTDTQYF
TRBJ2-1 TRBV28 CASSLFGVRWQFF
TRBJ2-3 TRBV20-1 CSGQRTDTQYF
TRBJ2-7 TRBV20-1 CSAPTSFSYEQYF
TRBJ2-1 TRBV27 CASLQGRPSSYNEQFF
TRBJ2-5 TRBV11-3 CASGRTGQETQYF